The rows below give T cell receptor beta chains drawn from one sample of a study of blood T cell repertoires in COVID-19. TCRdb keeps only in-frame clones here, not all; method: immunoSEQ multiplex PCR. Found here are some 150,000 clones, 87% of them singletons; the top ten hold about 2.5%. The source material was peripheral blood. The receptors come from a man aged 45-60 years with active COVID-19. The CDR3 runs from the conserved cysteine through the conserved F or W. The order of the fields is V gene, clone size, J gene, D gene, CDR3 protein, CDR3 DNA. A D gene is named only where the DNA matches it firmly. For some rows the clone size is stated as once, few or many, or as a class when expanded; others skip it.

v_call: TRBV30
clone_size: NA
j_call: TRBJ2-1
d_call: NA
cdr3_aa: CAWSGTSGRYNEQFF
cdr3_nt: TGTGCCTGGAGTGGTACGAGCGGGCGGTACAATGAGCAGTTCTTC

v_call: TRBV29-1
clone_size: few
j_call: TRBJ1-1
d_call: TRBD1
cdr3_aa: CSVEAGQGTEAFF
cdr3_nt: TGCAGCGTTGAAGCGGGACAGGGGACCGAAGCTTTCTTT

v_call: TRBV15
clone_size: NA
j_call: TRBJ2-7
d_call: TRBD2
cdr3_aa: CATSRDGSSGGGEQYF
cdr3_nt: TGTGCCACCAGCAGAGATGGGTCTAGCGGGGGTGGGGAGCAGTACTTC

v_call: TRBV13
clone_size: once
j_call: TRBJ2-5
d_call: TRBD2
cdr3_aa: CASSSLAGYQETQYF
cdr3_nt: TGTGCCAGCAGCTCCCTAGCGGGGTACCAAGAGACCCAGTACTTC

v_call: TRBV7-9
clone_size: NA
j_call: TRBJ2-7
d_call: NA
cdr3_aa: CASSSPGLAYEQYF
cdr3_nt: TGTGCCAGCAGCTCACCGGGACTCGCCTACGAGCAGTACTTC

v_call: TRBV6-1
clone_size: NA
j_call: TRBJ1-2
d_call: NA
cdr3_aa: CASSDPPTGYTF
cdr3_nt: TGTGCCAGCAGTGACCCCCCTACCGGGTACACCTTC

v_call: TRBV15
clone_size: few
j_call: TRBJ1-4
d_call: TRBD1
cdr3_aa: CATSGQGRLEKLFF
cdr3_nt: TGTGCCACCAGCGGACAGGGGCGTCTTGAAAAACTGTTTTTT

v_call: TRBV5-1
clone_size: NA
j_call: TRBJ1-2
d_call: NA
cdr3_aa: CASSLGGTRGYTF
cdr3_nt: TGCGCCAGCAGCTTGGGAGGAACGCGAGGCTACACCTTC

v_call: TRBV5-6
clone_size: once
j_call: TRBJ1-1
d_call: TRBD1
cdr3_aa: CASSSPGGSSTEAFF
cdr3_nt: TGTGCCAGCAGCTCCCCAGGGGGCTCAAGCACTGAAGCTTTCTTT

v_call: TRBV6-6
clone_size: NA
j_call: TRBJ1-5
d_call: NA
cdr3_aa: CASSLRGGDPQHF
cdr3_nt: TGTGCCAGCAGCCTTAGAGGGGGAGACCCCCAGCATTTT

v_call: TRBV27
clone_size: NA
j_call: TRBJ2-1
d_call: TRBD2
cdr3_aa: CASGVAGGPNEQFF
cdr3_nt: TGTGCCAGCGGGGTGGCGGGGGGGCCAAATGAGCAGTTCTTC

v_call: TRBV4-3
clone_size: NA
j_call: TRBJ1-3
d_call: NA
cdr3_aa: CASSQERLGNTIYF
cdr3_nt: TGCGCCAGCAGCCAAGAAAGACTAGGAAACACCATATATTTT

v_call: TRBV2
clone_size: NA
j_call: TRBJ2-1
d_call: NA
cdr3_aa: CASSEQNNEQFF
cdr3_nt: TGTGCCAGCAGTGAACAAAACAATGAGCAGTTCTTC

v_call: TRBV6-5
clone_size: NA
j_call: TRBJ1-5
d_call: NA
cdr3_aa: CASSAYGAPTQPQHF
cdr3_nt: TGTGCCAGCAGCGCATATGGGGCCCCCACTCAGCCCCAGCATTTT

v_call: TRBV4-1
clone_size: NA
j_call: TRBJ1-2
d_call: NA
cdr3_aa: CASSPTGLGGYTF
cdr3_nt: TGCGCCAGCAGCCCAACAGGTTTAGGCGGCTACACCTTC

v_call: TRBV29-1
clone_size: NA
j_call: TRBJ1-1
d_call: NA
cdr3_aa: CSVTGAFF
cdr3_nt: TGCAGCGTCACGGGAGCTTTCTTT

v_call: TRBV12-3/TRBV12-4
clone_size: NA
j_call: TRBJ1-1
d_call: NA
cdr3_aa: CASSTYRVGAFF
cdr3_nt: TGTGCCAGCAGTACCTACAGGGTAGGAGCTTTCTTT

v_call: TRBV11-2
clone_size: NA
j_call: TRBJ1-1
d_call: TRBD1
cdr3_aa: CASSKGQIMNTEAFF
cdr3_nt: TGTGCCAGCAGCAAGGGACAGATCATGAACACTGAAGCTTTCTTT

v_call: TRBV3-1/TRBV3-2
clone_size: NA
j_call: TRBJ1-1
d_call: NA
cdr3_aa: CASSPNHRVAFF
cdr3_nt: TGTGCCAGCAGCCCCAACCACAGGGTAGCTTTCTTT

v_call: TRBV11-1
clone_size: NA
j_call: TRBJ2-2
d_call: NA
cdr3_aa: CASSLPENTGELFF
cdr3_nt: TGTGCCAGCAGCCTCCCAGAGAACACCGGGGAGCTGTTTTTT

v_call: TRBV4-3
clone_size: NA
j_call: TRBJ1-2
d_call: TRBD1
cdr3_aa: CASRQNRGPNYGYTF
cdr3_nt: TGCGCCAGCAGACAAAACAGGGGACCTAACTATGGCTACACCTTC

v_call: TRBV19
clone_size: NA
j_call: TRBJ1-1
d_call: TRBD1
cdr3_aa: CASRDRVDTEAFF
cdr3_nt: TGTGCCAGTAGGGACAGGGTGGACACTGAAGCTTTCTTT

v_call: TRBV27
clone_size: NA
j_call: TRBJ1-2
d_call: NA
cdr3_aa: CASSDWGGYYGYTF
cdr3_nt: TGTGCCAGCAGTGACTGGGGGGGCTACTATGGCTACACCTTC

v_call: TRBV6-5
clone_size: NA
j_call: TRBJ2-1
d_call: TRBD1
cdr3_aa: CASSRTGDEQFF
cdr3_nt: TGTGCCAGCAGCCGAACAGGGGATGAGCAGTTCTTC

v_call: TRBV7-2
clone_size: NA
j_call: TRBJ2-2
d_call: NA
cdr3_aa: CATGEAGELFF
cdr3_nt: TGTGCCACTGGGGAGGCCGGGGAGCTGTTTTTT

v_call: TRBV4-3
clone_size: NA
j_call: TRBJ1-5
d_call: NA
cdr3_aa: CASSQSPLDQPQHF
cdr3_nt: TGCGCCAGCAGCCAATCCCCCCTTGATCAGCCCCAGCATTTT

v_call: TRBV7-2
clone_size: NA
j_call: TRBJ2-3
d_call: TRBD1
cdr3_aa: CASSLAGGAVTDTQYF
cdr3_nt: TGTGCCAGCAGCTTAGCAGGGGGCGCTGTCACAGATACGCAGTATTTT

v_call: TRBV5-4
clone_size: NA
j_call: TRBJ2-3
d_call: NA
cdr3_aa: CASSPGAGTADTQYF
cdr3_nt: TGTGCCAGCAGCCCGGGAGCGGGTACGGCAGATACGCAGTATTTT

v_call: TRBV9
clone_size: NA
j_call: TRBJ2-1
d_call: NA
cdr3_aa: CASSVVGTVYNEQFF
cdr3_nt: TGTGCCAGCAGCGTAGTGGGGACTGTCTACAATGAGCAGTTCTTC

v_call: TRBV5-1
clone_size: NA
j_call: TRBJ2-5
d_call: NA
cdr3_aa: CASSAPGAQETQYF
cdr3_nt: TGCGCCAGCAGCGCGCCAGGGGCACAAGAGACCCAGTACTTC

v_call: TRBV10-2
clone_size: NA
j_call: TRBJ1-6
d_call: NA
cdr3_aa: CASTMNFGPGYNSPLHF
cdr3_nt: NA

v_call: TRBV18
clone_size: NA
j_call: TRBJ1-3
d_call: NA
cdr3_aa: CASSPPGESGNTIYF
cdr3_nt: TGTGCCAGCTCACCACCGGGAGAGTCTGGAAACACCATATATTTT

v_call: TRBV4-2
clone_size: NA
j_call: TRBJ1-2
d_call: NA
cdr3_aa: CASSPGRTGSLYGYTF
cdr3_nt: TGTGCCAGCAGCCCCGGACGGACTGGGAGCCTCTATGGCTACACCTTC

v_call: TRBV3-1/TRBV3-2
clone_size: NA
j_call: TRBJ1-3
d_call: NA
cdr3_aa: CASSLGHEWNTIYF
cdr3_nt: TGTGCCAGCAGTCTTGGACATGAGTGGAACACCATATATTTT

v_call: TRBV3-1/TRBV3-2
clone_size: once
j_call: TRBJ1-3
d_call: NA
cdr3_aa: CASSPQTGSGGNTIYF
cdr3_nt: TGTGCCAGCAGCCCTCAGACGGGGTCCGGTGGAAACACCATATATTTT

v_call: TRBV15
clone_size: NA
j_call: TRBJ2-3
d_call: TRBD2
cdr3_aa: CATIRTSGRTDTQYF
cdr3_nt: TGTGCCACCATCCGGACTAGCGGGCGCACAGATACGCAGTATTTT

v_call: TRBV21-1
clone_size: NA
j_call: TRBJ2-3
d_call: NA
cdr3_aa: CASSPPGQGAVGDTQYF
cdr3_nt: TGTGCCAGCAGCCCGCCGGGACAGGGGGCCGTCGGGGATACGCAGTATTTT

v_call: TRBV3-1/TRBV3-2
clone_size: once
j_call: TRBJ2-7
d_call: TRBD1
cdr3_aa: CASSPSGTGDYEQYF
cdr3_nt: TGTGCCAGCAGCCCATCCGGGACAGGAGACTACGAGCAGTACTTC

v_call: TRBV3-1/TRBV3-2
clone_size: once
j_call: TRBJ2-5
d_call: NA
cdr3_aa: CASSQGTRTETQYF
cdr3_nt: TGTGCCAGCAGCCAAGGGACACGGACGGAGACCCAGTACTTC

v_call: TRBV5-8
clone_size: NA
j_call: TRBJ1-1
d_call: NA
cdr3_aa: CASTGVGSHTEAFF
cdr3_nt: TGTGCCAGCACCGGTGTGGGCTCTCACACTGAAGCTTTCTTT

v_call: TRBV4-2
clone_size: NA
j_call: TRBJ2-7
d_call: TRBD1
cdr3_aa: CASSPGLGQGSHEQYF
cdr3_nt: TGTGCCAGCAGCCCGGGTTTGGGACAGGGTTCCCACGAGCAGTACTTC

v_call: TRBV7-2
clone_size: NA
j_call: TRBJ1-6
d_call: NA
cdr3_aa: CASSPGRVNDYNSPLHF
cdr3_nt: TGTGCCAGCAGCCCGGGGAGGGTGAACGACTATAATTCACCCCTCCACTTT